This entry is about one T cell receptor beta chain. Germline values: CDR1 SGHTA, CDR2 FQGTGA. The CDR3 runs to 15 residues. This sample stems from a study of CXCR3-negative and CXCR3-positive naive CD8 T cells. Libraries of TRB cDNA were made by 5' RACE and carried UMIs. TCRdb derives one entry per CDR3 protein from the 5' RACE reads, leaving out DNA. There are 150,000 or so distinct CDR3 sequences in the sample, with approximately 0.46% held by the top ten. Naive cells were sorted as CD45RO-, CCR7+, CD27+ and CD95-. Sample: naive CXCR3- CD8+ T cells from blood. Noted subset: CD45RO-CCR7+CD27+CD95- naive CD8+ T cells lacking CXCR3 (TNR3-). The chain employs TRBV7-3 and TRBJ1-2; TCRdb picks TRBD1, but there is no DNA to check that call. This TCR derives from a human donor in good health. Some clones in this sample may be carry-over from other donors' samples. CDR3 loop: CASSLSGTSDYGYTF.